This T cell receptor (beta chain) was identified in a study of identical twins (dated by TCRdb to between 2015 and 2016). With regard to the full study: The study deep-sequenced TCR alpha and beta repertoires from monozygotic twins, unrelated adults of various ages and cord blood to test whether fetal clonotypes persist. Replicate twin experiments were performed at different times using different library preparation protocols to rule out contamination.

The sample holds a few counts of this clonotype. It has no known antigen specificity. Base qualities are not recorded, but no much larger clone differs from it by a single base. Every donor was a healthy Caucasian. Three pairs of female monozygotic twins, all aged roughly 18 to 29 years, made up the twin cohort. CD4+ and CD8+ T cell populations were isolated with positive isolation kits from Invitrogen. Libraries were built with 5' RACE. These reads were obtained on an Illumina HiSeq 2000. A universal primer binding site was introduced by template switching, and a unique molecular identifier was present in the final cDNA, enabling accurate counting of TCR cDNA molecules. Specific primers in the conserved constant-segment region were used to synthesize first-strand cDNA for TCR alpha and beta chains. To control for contamination, each cDNA library was double barcoded with a SMART-Mk sample barcode plus Illumina barcodes. TruSeq adapter sequences and Illumina sample barcodes were added in two successive PCR steps. The Illumina HiSeq platform was used with custom primers to sequence TCR alpha and beta cDNA libraries. Per the authors' processing: Unique molecular identifiers were extracted from raw reads with MiGEC, and CDR3 positions were determined with MiXCR. Recombination models were inferred per individual with the repgenHMM and IGoR tools using an EM algorithm. The tcR package in R was used for shared clonotype analysis, with sharing normalized by the product of cloneset sizes. Out-of-frame nonproductive sequences were analyzed to study raw recombination free of thymic and clonal selection effects. Using fastp trimming at Q25 and MiXCR clonotype assembly, TCRdb reanalyzed the public sequencing data and kept in-frame beta chains. All rows with the same CDR3 protein become a single entry with the most common DNA and genes. The V and J calls were determined by TCRdb, not by the authors. The sample records under 500,000 distinct CDR3 sequences, over 11% of which are singletons. The ten biggest clones cover about 1% of the sample.

For CDR1 and CDR2, the germline V gene (reference sequence) lists LGHDT and YNNKEL. From cysteine to phenylalanine, the CDR3 is 15 amino acids long. The only DNA kept is the CDR3, 45 bases in frame from the first base. After removal of 8 bases from V and 8 bases from J, the junction retains 14 bases not matched to a gene. What the research found in general, with its limitations: Zero-insertion analyses could be partly confounded by invariant T cells such as MAIT and iNKT, though diverse VJ usage argued against such confounding for most clonotypes. Recombination models systematically underestimated out-of-frame TCR alpha sharing in monozygotic twins but agreed with sharing between unrelated individuals. Excess twin sharing in beta out-of-frame sequences was weaker because fewer shared sequences lowered the signal-to-noise ratio. Abundant cord blood beta clonotypes had fewer insertions, young adult naive repertoires showed a similar but weaker trend, and memory repertoires showed no such trend. Conclusions relied on cross-sectional statistical analysis, since the same donors could not be followed over many years. Out-of-frame TCR alpha sequences shared between twins showed an excess of low generation-probability sequences compared with coincidental sharing between unrelated individuals.

The data were also submitted as part of a second study, on yellow fever vaccine responses in identical twins. As that second paper reports: According to the authors, in identical twins the way T cells responded to vaccination appeared partly convergent and partly personalized. In identical twins, the study followed T cell clones that responded to the vaccine with precision.

Material: CD4+ T cells sorted from blood. The origin of this receptor is a woman between 18 and 30 years old in good health. The chain employs TRBV3-1 and TRBJ2-1, with 8 bases matching TRBD1. The DNA is as follows: TGTGCCAGCGCCGAGTTCGGACAGGGTGGGCATGAGCAGTTCTTC. Its product reads: CASAEFGQGGHEQFF.